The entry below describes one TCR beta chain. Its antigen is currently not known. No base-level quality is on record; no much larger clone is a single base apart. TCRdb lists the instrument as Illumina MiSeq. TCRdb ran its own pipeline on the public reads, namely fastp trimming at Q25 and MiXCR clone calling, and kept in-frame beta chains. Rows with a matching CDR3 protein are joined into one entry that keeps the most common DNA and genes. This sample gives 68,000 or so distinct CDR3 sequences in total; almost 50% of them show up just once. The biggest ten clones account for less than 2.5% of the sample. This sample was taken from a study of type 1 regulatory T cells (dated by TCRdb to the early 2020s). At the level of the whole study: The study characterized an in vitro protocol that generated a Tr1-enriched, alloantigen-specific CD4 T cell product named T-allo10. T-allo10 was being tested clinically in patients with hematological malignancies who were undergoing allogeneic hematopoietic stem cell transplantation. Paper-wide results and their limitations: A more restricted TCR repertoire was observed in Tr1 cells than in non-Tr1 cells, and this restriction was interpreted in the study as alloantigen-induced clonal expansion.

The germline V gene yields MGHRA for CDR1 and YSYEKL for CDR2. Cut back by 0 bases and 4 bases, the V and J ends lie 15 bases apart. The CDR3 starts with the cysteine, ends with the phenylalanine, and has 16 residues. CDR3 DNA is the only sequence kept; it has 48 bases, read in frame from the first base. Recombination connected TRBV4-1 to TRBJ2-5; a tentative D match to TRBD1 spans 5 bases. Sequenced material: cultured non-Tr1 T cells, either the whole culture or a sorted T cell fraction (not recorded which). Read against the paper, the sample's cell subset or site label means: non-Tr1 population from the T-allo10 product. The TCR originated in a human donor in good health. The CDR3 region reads CASSQDPWGMRETQYF. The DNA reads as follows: TGCGCCAGCAGCCAAGATCCTTGGGGCATGAGAGAGACCCAGTACTTC.